This TCR beta chain was documented in a study of T cell repertoires in cytomegalovirus infection. Overall study: Evidence of both CMV infection and a matching HLA type came from public TCR beta signatures.

Whole-study findings and limits: People with CMV and the relevant HLA were identified by cumulative public TCR beta family frequency. Clonotypes of TCR beta that were HLA-C-restricted and CMV-specific dominated the ex vivo response.

One entry per CDR3 protein results from TCRdb running MiXCR on the reads. The sample has more than 400,000 distinct CDR3 sequences, 26% seen once; the top ten hold over 10%. This clonotype was picked up a small number of times. Its antigen is not known. The germline V gene encodes CDR1 MGHRA and CDR2 YSYEKL. The length of the CDR3 is 17 residues. Germline trimming cut 0 bases from V and 9 bases from J; bases unmatched to any gene: 9. The chain combines TRBV4-1 with TRBJ1-6; TRBD1 matches 9 bases. This clonotype originated in a human donor in good health (CMV status not recorded). Some clones in this sample may be carry-over from other donors' samples. Sequenced sample: PBMCs. CDR3 sequence reads: CASSQDPPGQGSSPLHF. The CDR3 DNA sequence: TGCGCCAGCAGCCAAGATCCCCCGGGACAGGGAAGTTCACCCCTCCACTTT.